The 16 T cell receptor beta chains reported below all come from one sample, sequenced in a study of glioma-infiltrating T cells. Amplification of TCR alpha and beta CDR3 regions from RNA used iRepertoire nested multiplex PCR. Each CDR3 protein is one row after TCRdb ran MiXCR on the multiplex PCR reads. The sample consists of 150,000 to 200,000 distinct CDR3 sequences, around 40% of them appearing once. Source material: glioma tissue, nonneoplastic brain tissue, or PBMCs (not recorded which). The source of these receptors is a human donor with low-grade glioma or glioblastoma, undergoing nonglioma brain surgery, or in good health (not recorded which).

The rearrangement joins TRBV19 to TRBJ1-1, with no clear D. The germline V gene encodes CDR1 LNHDA and CDR2 SQIVND (reference sequence). V was clipped by 1 base and J by 2 bases, with 8 bases between them. The length of the CDR3 is 14 residues. As DNA, the CDR3 is TGTGCCAGTAGTATAGCTGCTTGTAACACTGAAGCTTTCTTT. Residues: CASSIAACNTEAFF.

This clonotype has a count of ten or more. The rearrangement uses TRBV6-1 and TRBJ2-7; a possible D gene is TRBD1 (5 bases). Germline CDR1 reads MNHNS; CDR2 reads SASEGT. The CDR3 contains 13 residues. Trimming removed 10 bases at V and 3 bases at J, with 16 bases between. The CDR3 DNA reads as TGTGCCATTACGGCGGACAACTACTACGAGCAGTACTTC. It specifies CAITADNYYEQYF.

The V call is TRBV2, the J call TRBJ2-7; no clear D gene. Trimming shortened V by 0 bases and J by 3 bases, and 12 bases separated the two germline ends. Germline-derived CDR1 and CDR2 are SNHLY and FYNNEI. This CDR3 has 15 residues. DNA for the CDR3: TGTGCCAGCAGTGAAGCGGGGATCCTCAGCTACGAGCAGTACTTC. Translated: CASSEAGILSYEQYF.

This clonotype has only one observation. V usage is TRBV28 and J usage is TRBJ1-2, with D maybe TRBD1 (5 bases). The length of the CDR3 is 15 residues. CDR1 is MDHEN, CDR2 SYDVKM, per germline. Trimming left V 6 bases short and J 8 bases short, with 22 bases between. The CDR3 DNA sequence: TGTGCCAGCAGCAAATTAGGGACCAGTTTAGGAGGCTACACCTTC. Translated, it gives CASSKLGTSLGGYTF.

This clonotype was detected many times. V usage is TRBV27 and J usage is TRBJ2-1; a possible D gene is TRBD2 (5 bases). The germline gives CDR1 MNHEY, CDR2 SMNVEV (reference sequence). This CDR3 is built from 14 residues. V was shortened by 5 bases and J by 9 bases, with 17 bases between the two germline ends. This chain's CDR3 is CASSILTTRAEQFF. CDR3 in DNA: TGTGCCAGCAGTATCCTAACCACTAGGGCTGAGCAGTTCTTC.

This clonotype was seen many times. The chain is built from TRBV28 and TRBJ2-1, with a tentative D call TRBD2 (6 bases). Trimming stripped 6 bases from V and 6 bases from J, with 12 bases between. Looked up from germline, CDR1 is MDHEN and CDR2 is SYDVKM. The CDR3 covers 13 residues. CDR3 amino acids: CASSHTSLNEQFF. The CDR3 DNA reads as TGTGCCAGCAGCCACACTAGCCTCAATGAGCAGTTCTTC.

The sample holds many counts of this clonotype. The chain is built from TRBV27 and TRBJ2-1, with 7 nucleotides matching TRBD1. This CDR3 region has 14 residues. The germline CDR1 and CDR2 sequences are MNHEY and SMNVEV (reference sequence). V shed 5 bases, J shed 4 bases, and the junction held 5 bases outside the gene matches. In DNA, the CDR3 is TGTGCCAGCAGTAGTTGGGACAGATACAATGAGCAGTTCTTC. Protein: CASSSWDRYNEQFF.

About this clonotype itself: A much bigger clone sits one base away, suggesting this may be a read error. J is TRBJ2-3 and V is TRBV7-2; TRBD2 matches 14 bases. Germline trimming cut 5 bases from V and 3 bases from J; bases unmatched to any gene: 7. CDR1 and CDR2 (germline): SGHTA, FQGNSA. The CDR3 is made up of 17 amino acids. Here the CDR3 reads CASSRLAGGTRTDTQYF. The CDR3 nucleotides are TGTGCCAGCAGCCGACTAGCGGGAGGGACTAGAACAGATACGCAGTATTTT.

This clonotype was recorded many times. J is TRBJ2-7 and V is TRBV20-1; D gene uncertain. Germline V gene data show CDR1 as DFQATT and CDR2 as SNEGSKA (reference sequence). The CDR3 consists of 12 residues. V was trimmed by 6 bases and J by 7 bases, leaving 16 bases between them. CDR3 sequence reads: CSATDRVGEQYF. Here the CDR3 DNA reads TGCAGTGCAACTGACCGGGTAGGGGAGCAGTACTTC.

The chain is built from TRBV3-1 and TRBJ2-1; D gene ambiguous. Germline assignment: CDR1 LGHDT and CDR2 YNNKEL (reference sequence). CDR3 length: 15 residues. Trimming removed 4 bases at V and 5 bases at J, with 15 bases between. DNA of the CDR3: TGTGCCAGCAGCCCAGACCGGAGTAGTCACAATGAGCAGTTCTTC. Translated: CASSPDRSSHNEQFF.

Note on this clonotype: A much larger clone differs from this one at a single base, so this may be a read error. This chain uses TRBV28 with TRBJ1-5, with D perhaps matching TRBD1 (6 bases). Germline V gene data show CDR1 as MDHEN and CDR2 as SYDVKM. The CDR3 totals 13 residues. CDR3 coding DNA: TGTACCAGCAGTGAGGGGGGGGGTCAGCCCCAGCATTTT. Translation: CTSSEGGGQPQHF.

This clonotype appeared many times. The V gene is TRBV25-1, the J gene TRBJ2-1; 8 nucleotides match TRBD1. The germline V gene has CDR1 MGHDK and CDR2 SYGVNS. J lost 8 bases, V lost 3 bases, and 6 bases had no gene match. The CDR3 covers 14 residues. Written as DNA, the CDR3 is TGTGCCAGCAGTGATCACCAGGGGGCTTATGAGCAGTTCTTC. Amino acids: CASSDHQGAYEQFF.

With respect to this clonotype: Just one base apart from a much larger clone, this may be a read error. The chain is built from TRBV28 and TRBJ2-1; 11 bases agree with TRBD2. V trimming: 6 bases; J trimming: 3 bases; junction bases outside the gene matches: 4. CDR1 is MDHEN, CDR2 SYDVKM, per germline. There are 15 residues in the CDR3. In DNA form, the CDR3 reads TGTGCCAGCAGCCCGACTAGCGGGGTCTACAATGAGCAGTTCTTC. Translated, it gives CASSPTSGVYNEQFF.

This clonotype was detected only once. The genes are TRBV20-1 and TRBJ2-7; TRBD2 agrees at 10 bases. Trimming at V came to 6 bases and at J to 7 bases, leaving 12 bases not matched to a gene. The CDR3 is 14 amino acids. Germline CDR1 reads DFQATT; CDR2 reads SNEGSKA (reference sequence). This CDR3 reads CSALKLAGYHEQYF. In DNA, the CDR3 is TGCAGTGCGCTAAAACTAGCGGGATACCATGAGCAGTACTTC.

There are many counts of this clonotype. The rearrangement uses TRBV20-1 and TRBJ2-7; maybe TRBD2 (5 bases). The CDR3 length is 13 residues. The germline V gene has CDR1 DFQATT and CDR2 SNEGSKA (reference sequence). V was pared by 0 bases and J by 9 bases, with 15 bases between. The CDR3 DNA reads as TGCAGTGCTAGAGATCGTGGGAGTTATCTGCAGTACTTC. It is translated as CSARDRGSYLQYF.

This clonotype was recorded at least ten times. This chain uses TRBV29-1 with TRBJ1-2; 8 bases agree with TRBD1. CDR3 length: 12 residues. Germline V gene lookup returns CDR1 SQVTM and CDR2 ANQGSEA. J was trimmed by 8 bases and V by 3 bases; bases with no gene match: 5. Here the CDR3 reads CSVDRQGRGYTF. The CDR3 nucleotides read TGCAGCGTTGACAGACAGGGGAGAGGCTACACCTTC. Full variable domain (rest looked up from reference TRBV29-1 and TRBJ1-2): SAVISQKPSRDICQRGTSLTIQCQVDSQVTMMFWYRQQPGQSLTLIATANQGSEATYESGFVIDKFPISRPNLTFSTLTVSNMSPEDSSIYLCSVDRQGRGYTFGSGTRLTVV.